What follows are 32 T cell receptor beta chains derived from one specimen sequenced in a study of T cell responses to AZD1222 COVID-19 vaccine. Clones were read by immunoSEQ multiplex PCR, and TCRdb kept only the in-frame ones, dropping some. Here the sample spans 100,000 to 150,000 clones, approximately 87% being singletons. Sequencing was performed on peripheral blood, taken on day 0 of AZD1222 vaccination. Receptors were obtained from an adult in good health.

The chain is built from TRBV10-1 and TRBJ1-1; 12 bases match TRBD1. CDR1 and CDR2 (germline): WNHNN, SYGVQD (reference sequence). The CDR3 extends over 17 amino acids. Trimming took 5 bases from V and 2 from J; bases not matched to a gene: 9. This chain's CDR3 is CASSTPRDRGQNTEAFF. CDR3 DNA sequence: TGCGCCAGCAGTACCCCCCGGGACAGGGGGCAAAACACTGAAGCTTTCTTT.

The chain combines TRBV5-4 with TRBJ2-1; 9 nucleotides agree with TRBD2. Germline loops: CDR1 SGHNT, CDR2 YYREEE (reference sequence). Trimming at V came to 2 bases and at J to 0 bases, leaving 0 bases not matched to a gene. The CDR3 loop spans 15 amino acids. This chain's CDR3 is CASSFSGSSYNEQFF. CDR3 DNA: TGTGCCAGCAGCTTTAGCGGGAGCTCCTACAATGAGCAGTTCTTC.

The V call is TRBV7-9, the J call TRBJ2-5, with 13 bases matching TRBD2. The CDR3 is 16 amino acids. V lost 4 bases and J lost 1; bases outside the gene matches: 3. CDR1 and CDR2 from the germline V gene are SEHNR and FQNEAQ (reference sequence). CDR3 bases: TGTGCCAGCAGCTCGGGACTAGCGGGGACCCAAGAGACCCAGTACTTC. It translates to CASSSGLAGTQETQYF.

This clone occurred once. This chain uses TRBV28 with TRBJ1-2; 11 bases are a match to TRBD1. With V trimmed by 5 bases and J by 0 bases, 8 bases remained unmatched. The CDR3 extends over 17 amino acids. Per germline, CDR1 MDHEN and CDR2 SYDVKM. Here the CDR3 reads CASSGGQGDIPNYGYTF. DNA for the CDR3: TGTGCCAGCAGTGGGGGACAGGGGGATATTCCTAACTATGGCTACACCTTC.

This CDR3 is CASSLRLNTEAFF. DNA for the CDR3: TGTGCCAGCAGTCTAAGGCTGAACACTGAAGCTTTCTTT. V usage is TRBV12-3 or TRBV12-4 and J usage is TRBJ1-1; D call uncertain. V lost 5 bases to trimming and J lost 0 bases, with 7 bases between them. The CDR3 consists of 13 residues.

The rearrangement links TRBV5-1 to TRBJ1-1; D is possibly TRBD1 (5 bases). The CDR3 covers 15 residues. V shed 0 bases and J shed 4 bases, with 13 bases lying between them. Germline V lookup: CDR1 SGHRS, CDR2 YFSETQ. As DNA, the CDR3 is TGCGCCAGCAGCTTGGAGGGCAGGGTTATCACTGAAGCTTTCTTT. Translated, it gives CASSLEGRVITEAFF.

In its sample, this clone was seen once. This chain joins TRBV10-2 and TRBJ2-2, with 11 bases lining up with TRBD2. Germline trimming cut 6 bases from V and 0 bases from J; bases unmatched to any gene: 9. The CDR3 is 18 amino acids. Per germline, CDR1 WSHSY and CDR2 SAAADI. CDR3 in DNA: TGCGCCAGCAGCCGAGGTAGCGGGAGGGCCGCGAACACCGGGGAGCTGTTTTTT. It encodes CASSRGSGRAANTGELFF.

The chain recombines TRBV12-5 with TRBJ2-5; D gene ambiguous. Trimming removed 5 bases from V and 3 bases from J, with 4 bases in between. The CDR3 is made up of 11 amino acids. CDR1 and CDR2 (germline): LGHNT, FRNRAP. Here the CDR3 reads CASGAEETQYF. CDR3 sequence (DNA): TGTGCTAGTGGTGCTGAAGAGACCCAGTACTTC. The full variable domain, in which reference TRBV12-5 and TRBJ2-5 provide the parts outside the CDR3, is DARVTQTPRHKVTEMGQEVTMRCQPILGHNTVFWYRQTMMQGLELLAYFRNRAPLDDSGMPKDRFSAEMPDATLATLKIQPSEPRDSAVYFCASGAEETQYFGPGTRLLVL.

The chain joins TRBV5-1 to TRBJ2-3; the D gene is possibly TRBD2 (7 bases). The germline V gene encodes CDR1 SGHRS and CDR2 YFSETQ. The V end was cut by 7 bases, the J end by 2 bases, with 14 bases between. The CDR3 has 14 residues. For the CDR3, the DNA is TGCGCCAGCGTGCGCGGGGGCGACACAGATACGCAGTATTTT. This sequence encodes CASVRGGDTDTQYF.

The V gene is TRBV6-2 or TRBV6-3, the J gene TRBJ1-1, with a tentative D call TRBD1 (6 bases). CDR3 size: 15 residues. CDR1 is MNHEY and CDR2 is SVGEGT in the germline V gene. V was trimmed by 4 bases and J by 5 bases, leaving 17 bases between them. CDR3 amino acids: CASSFLVGARTEAFF. The CDR3 DNA follows: TGTGCCAGCAGTTTCCTCGTGGGGGCCAGAACTGAAGCTTTCTTT.

The chain is built from TRBV27 and TRBJ1-6, with 10 bases lining up with TRBD1. V lost 6 bases to trimming and J lost 1 base; unmatched junction nucleotides: 0. CDR3 length: 15 amino acids. Germline V gives CDR1 MNHEY, CDR2 SMNVEV (reference sequence). The CDR3 spells CASRGQGSYNSPLHF. Here the CDR3 DNA reads TGTGCCAGCAGGGGACAGGGGTCCTATAATTCACCCCTCCACTTT.

As DNA, the CDR3 is TGTGCCAGTAAACAGGGAGGGTCCACCTACGAGCAGTACTTC. Its protein product is CASKQGGSTYEQYF. The gene calls are TRBV2 and TRBJ2-7; TRBD2 might be the D (7 bases). CDR1 is SNHLY and CDR2 is FYNNEI in the germline V gene. V lost 9 bases to trimming and J lost 2 bases, with 17 bases between them. This CDR3 has 14 amino acids.

The chain combines TRBV29-1 with TRBJ2-3, with unresolved D. The CDR3 covers 12 residues. The V end was cut by 3 bases, the J end by 0 bases, with 4 bases between. The germline V gene encodes CDR1 SQVTM and CDR2 ANQGSEA. This CDR3 reads CSVDSSTDTQYF. CDR3 nucleotide sequence: TGCAGCGTTGATTCTAGCACAGATACGCAGTATTTT.

The chain combines TRBV5-6 with TRBJ2-7, with D possibly being TRBD1 (6 bases). CDR1 and CDR2 (germline): SGHDT, YYEEEE. The CDR3 length is 15 residues. The V end was cut by 4 bases, the J end by 1 base, with 15 bases between. CDR3 nucleotides: TGTGCCAGCAGCGCCTACAGGGTGAGGTCCTACGAGCAGTACTTC. It codes for CASSAYRVRSYEQYF.

This clone was seen more than once but under ten times. This chain connects TRBV5-1 to TRBJ1-4; D call uncertain. Trimming left V 0 bases short and J 7 bases short, with 13 bases between. Germline CDR1 reads SGHRS; CDR2 reads YFSETQ. This CDR3 contains 15 residues. The CDR3 nucleotides are TGCGCCAGCAGCTTGGCCGCGGGAGGGTTTGAAAAACTGTTTTTT. Amino acids: CASSLAAGGFEKLFF.

This clone was counted a few times. The V gene is TRBV6-1, the J gene TRBJ2-7, with TRBD1 identical over 10 bases. Trimming at V came to 2 bases and at J to 7 bases, leaving 11 bases not matched to a gene. The germline V gene encodes CDR1 MNHNS and CDR2 SASEGT. The CDR3 sequence is 16 residues long. The CDR3, as DNA: TGTGCCAGCAGTGAACCATTCCGGGACAGGGGACAGGAGCAGTACTTC. Encoded protein: CASSEPFRDRGQEQYF.

The genes are TRBV29-1 and TRBJ2-2, with D possibly being TRBD2 (6 bases). V shed 7 bases and J shed 1 base, with 16 bases lying between them. This CDR3 region has 15 residues. Per the germline V gene, CDR1 is SQVTM and CDR2 is ANQGSEA. CDR3 protein: CSGLVAGWNTGELFF. CDR3 coding DNA: TGCAGCGGTCTGGTGGCGGGGTGGAACACCGGGGAGCTGTTTTTT.

The CDR3 spells CASSLNRNQPQHF. CDR3 bases: TGTGCCAGCAGTTTGAACAGAAATCAGCCCCAGCATTTT. This chain uses TRBV12-3 or TRBV12-4 with TRBJ1-5; unclear D gene. V shed 3 bases and J shed 4 bases, with 7 bases lying between them. The CDR3 is 13 residues long.

This chain connects TRBV5-1 to TRBJ1-1, with 8 bases fitting TRBD1. V trimming: 1 base; J trimming: 0 bases; junction bases outside the gene matches: 5. The CDR3 contains 16 residues. CDR1 and CDR2 from the germline V gene are SGHRS and YFSETQ. CDR3: CASSLSRGLMNTEAFF. CDR3 DNA: TGCGCCAGCAGCTTGTCCAGGGGGCTCATGAACACTGAAGCTTTCTTT. Together with reference TRBV5-1 and TRBJ1-1, the CDR3 gives the full variable domain: KAGVTQTPRYLIKTRGQQVTLSCSPISGHRSVSWYQQTPGQGLQFLFEYFSETQRNKGNFPGRFSGRQFSNSRSEMNVSTLELGDSALYLCASSLSRGLMNTEAFFGQGTRLTVV.

V gene TRBV2 combines with J gene TRBJ2-7, with D unresolved. The CDR3 sequence is 16 residues long. V was trimmed by 6 bases and J by 0 bases, leaving 18 bases between them. Germline V CDR1 and CDR2: SNHLY, FYNNEI. CDR3: CASSFSDIRNSYEQYF. As DNA, the CDR3 is TGTGCCAGCAGCTTCAGTGACATCCGGAACTCCTACGAGCAGTACTTC.

This sequence joins TRBV27 and TRBJ2-1, with D unclear. Germline V CDR1 and CDR2: MNHEY, SMNVEV (reference sequence). The CDR3 spans 15 residues. With 0 bases removed from V and 0 bases from J, the gap between germline ends came to 6 bases. The CDR3 is CASSLSAVSYNEQFF. CDR3 sequence (DNA): TGTGCCAGCAGTTTATCCGCGGTCTCCTACAATGAGCAGTTCTTC.

The V call is TRBV7-2, the J call TRBJ1-2, with TRBD1 matching 9 bases. J was trimmed by 8 bases and V by 2 bases; bases with no gene match: 3. The CDR3 runs to 13 residues. From germline, CDR1 is SGHTA and CDR2 FQGNSA. The CDR3 loop reads CASSLNRGLGYTF. CDR3 in DNA: TGTGCCAGCAGCTTAAACAGGGGGCTCGGCTACACCTTC. The complete variable domain, with remaining parts taken from reference TRBV7-2 and TRBJ1-2, reads GAGVSQSPSNKVTEKGKDVELRCDPISGHTALYWYRQSLGQGLEFLIYFQGNSAPDKSGLPSDRFSAERTGGSVSTLTIQRTQQEDSAVYLCASSLNRGLGYTFGSGTRLTVV.

This rearrangement joins TRBV12-3 or TRBV12-4 to TRBJ1-4; no reliable D call. This CDR3 contains 13 residues. The V gene lost 3 bases and the J gene lost 1 base, with 3 bases spanning the gap. The CDR3 region has the DNA TGTGCCAGCAGTTTGTTAACTAATGAAAAACTGTTTTTT. This translates into CASSLLTNEKLFF.

The V call is TRBV18, the J call TRBJ1-5, with D possibly matching TRBD1 (6 bases). Trimming shortened V by 2 bases and J by 1 base, and 15 bases separated the two germline ends. CDR1 and CDR2 from the germline V gene are KGHSH and LQKENI. The CDR3 loop spans 17 amino acids. CDR3 residues: CASSPSRGHLSNQPQHF. In DNA form, the CDR3 reads TGTGCCAGCTCACCATCTAGGGGACACTTGAGCAATCAGCCCCAGCATTTT.

The chain has TRBV4-1 and TRBJ2-7; no clear D gene. The CDR3 length is 14 residues. Between the trimmed V and J ends, which lost 2 bases and 0 bases, there was a span of 8 bases. CDR1 is MGHRA, CDR2 YSYEKL, per germline. Written as DNA, the CDR3 is TGCGCCAGCAGCCAATTCAGGAGCTCCTACGAGCAGTACTTC. Protein: CASSQFRSSYEQYF.

The chain couples TRBV6-4 to TRBJ2-2; D might be TRBD2 (6 bases). Germline-derived CDR1 and CDR2 are MRHNA and SNTAGT. This CDR3 contains 16 residues. Trimming removed 6 bases at V and 4 bases at J, with 18 bases between. The CDR3 DNA is TGTGCCAGCAGCTCCCCCGGGGGAGCTGGCACCGGGGAGCTGTTTTTT. Its translation: CASSSPGGAGTGELFF.

This sequence joins TRBV6-5 and TRBJ1-1, with D perhaps matching TRBD1 (6 bases). This CDR3 has 12 residues. V was clipped by 8 bases and J by 2 bases, with 9 bases between them. Germline V gene data show CDR1 as MNHEY and CDR2 as SVGAGI. CDR3 protein: CASGGLNTEAFF. CDR3 nucleotide sequence: TGTGCCAGCGGGGGGCTAAACACTGAAGCTTTCTTT.

The chain combines TRBV28 with TRBJ2-7; 7 bases line up with TRBD2. The CDR3 runs 13 residues. Looked up from germline, CDR1 is MDHEN and CDR2 is SYDVKM. Trimming took 7 bases from V and 3 from J; bases not matched to a gene: 6. This CDR3 reads CASNPRGFYEQYF. CDR3 nucleotide sequence: TGTGCCAGCAATCCGCGGGGGTTCTACGAGCAGTACTTC.

The chain employs TRBV6-2 or TRBV6-3 and TRBJ1-1, with D unresolved. The CDR3 extends over 16 amino acids. The V gene's germline CDR1 is MNHEY and CDR2 SVGEGT. Trimming cost V 0 bases and J 2 bases, with 13 bases left between them. The CDR3 loop is CASSYSKGGPNTEAFF. The CDR3 nucleotides read TGTGCCAGCAGTTACTCGAAGGGCGGGCCAAACACTGAAGCTTTCTTT.

V and J are TRBV7-9 and TRBJ2-1, with TRBD1 matching 8 bases. Unmatched junction bases numbered 9, after V lost 0 bases and J lost 8 bases. The CDR3 length is 16 residues. Germline V gene data show CDR1 as SEHNR and CDR2 as FQNEAQ (reference sequence). CDR3 region: CASSLARTGRKHEQFF. The CDR3 DNA reads as TGTGCCAGCAGCTTAGCCAGGACAGGGAGAAAACATGAGCAGTTCTTC.

The CDR3 bases are TGTGCCAGCAGACCGGGACAGGGTGGAGATACGCAGTATTTT. This gives the protein CASRPGQGGDTQYF. The chain carries TRBV9 and TRBJ2-3; 9 bases match TRBD1. The V segment lost 5 bases and the J segment 5 bases; nucleotides outside the gene matches: 6. Per the germline V gene, CDR1 is SGDLS and CDR2 is YYNGEE. CDR3 length: 14 residues. The entire variable domain, with the rest obtained from reference TRBV9 and TRBJ2-3, is as follows: DSGVTQTPKHLITATGQRVTLRCSPRSGDLSVYWYQQSLDQGLQFLIQYYNGEERAKGNILERFSAQQFPDLHSELNLSSLELGDSALYFCASRPGQGGDTQYFGPGTRLTVL.

V usage is TRBV29-1 and J usage is TRBJ2-3; 9 bases fit TRBD2. The CDR3 runs to 14 residues. Germline trimming cut 4 bases from V and 4 bases from J; bases unmatched to any gene: 6. Per the germline V gene, CDR1 is SQVTM and CDR2 is ANQGSEA. CDR3 DNA: TGCAGCGTTGCTGCTAGCGGGAAGGCAGATACGCAGTATTTT. This gives the protein CSVAASGKADTQYF.